The 8 T cell receptor beta chains below all came from one sample that was sequenced in a study of technical replicates of blood from a handful of donors. Data came from immunoSEQ multiplex PCR; TCRdb stores just in-frame clones and leaves some out. The data hold approximately 87,000 clones, with more than 85% observed a single time. The sample taken for sequencing was T cells isolated from PBMCs. The receptors were gathered from a human donor in good health. Some clones in this sample may be carry-over from other donors' samples.

This sequence joins TRBV5-1 and TRBJ2-3, with 7 nucleotides matching TRBD1. Germline assignment: CDR1 SGHRS and CDR2 YFSETQ. The CDR3 contains 15 residues. The junction had 6 bases not matched to a gene; V was cut back by 3 bases and J by 2 bases. CDR3 DNA: TGCGCCAGCAGCTCTGGACAGGCCAACACAGATACGCAGTATTTT. It is translated as CASSSGQANTDTQYF.

CDR3 in amino acids: CASSQLGLYEQYF. As DNA, the CDR3 is TGTGCCAGCAGCCAACTCGGACTGTACGAGCAGTACTTC. The chain couples TRBV4-2 to TRBJ2-7; tentative D call: TRBD2 (5 bases). V shed 2 bases and J shed 4 bases, with 9 bases lying between them. Germline CDR1 and CDR2: LGHNA and YNFKEQ. The CDR3 totals 13 residues.

The rearrangement uses TRBV7-2 and TRBJ1-2; possible D gene TRBD1, 6 bases. CDR1 SGHTA and CDR2 FQGNSA come from the germline V gene. CDR3 length: 14 amino acids. Trimming removed 4 bases from V and 4 bases from J, with 13 bases in between. DNA of the CDR3: TGTGCCAGCAGCTCAGCGGGGGGGCCCTATGGCTACACCTTC. It encodes CASSSAGGPYGYTF.

This clone was seen once. The chain links TRBV4-1 to TRBJ2-3; 11 bases match TRBD2. Germline-derived CDR1 and CDR2 are MGHRA and YSYEKL. The length of the CDR3 is 17 residues. Trimming at V came to 0 bases and at J to 4 bases, leaving 6 bases not matched to a gene. CDR3: CASSQEPSSGRSDTQYF. The CDR3, as DNA: TGCGCCAGCAGCCAAGAACCCTCTAGCGGGAGGTCAGATACGCAGTATTTT.

The rearrangement links TRBV5-6 to TRBJ2-3, with D perhaps matching TRBD1 (5 bases). The germline V gene encodes CDR1 SGHDT and CDR2 YYEEEE. Deletions cut 0 bases from V and 4 bases from J, with 9 bases between. The CDR3 has 14 residues. The CDR3 DNA reads as TGTGCCAGCAGCTTGGGACAGTATGCAGATACGCAGTATTTT. As protein: CASSLGQYADTQYF.

The chain employs TRBV5-5 and TRBJ2-7; 10 bases map to TRBD2. V lost 1 base to trimming and J lost 5 bases; unmatched junction nucleotides: 3. CDR1 is SGHKS, CDR2 YYEKEE, per germline (reference sequence). The CDR3 runs 14 residues. For the CDR3, the DNA is TGTGCCAGCAGCTTGTTCGGGACTAGCGACGAGCAGTACTTC. It encodes CASSLFGTSDEQYF.

The gene calls are TRBV7-9 and TRBJ1-5, with TRBD1 as a possible D gene (5 bases). The germline gives CDR1 SEHNR, CDR2 FQNEAQ (reference sequence). This CDR3 has 14 amino acids. V was cut by 5 bases and J by 4 bases, with 12 bases left in between. DNA of the CDR3: TGTGCCAGCAGCCCCACGTCAGGGAATCAGCCCCAGCATTTT. It specifies CASSPTSGNQPQHF.

The chain combines TRBV6-1 with TRBJ1-4; D gene uncertain. Trimming shortened V by 4 bases and J by 2 bases, and 11 bases separated the two germline ends. The CDR3 is 15 residues long. Germline V lookup: CDR1 MNHNS, CDR2 SASEGT. In DNA, the CDR3 is TGTGCCAGCAGTGGGCAGTTCCCCACTAATGAAAAACTGTTTTTT. Translated, it gives CASSGQFPTNEKLFF.